This T cell receptor beta chain was documented in a study of OX40 agonist ivuxolimab in advanced cancers. Study-wide background: Every 2 weeks, patients got intravenous ivuxolimab at one of six dose levels (0.01-10 mg/kg). Whole-study findings and limits: Some patients without response likewise showed low normalized clonal expansion.

Regarding this clone: Its matching antigen is unknown.

The CDR3 runs to 14 residues. Germline V CDR1 and CDR2: SQVTM, ANQGSEA. Trimming shortened V by 6 bases and J by 5 bases, and 17 bases separated the two germline ends. Samples were taken at baseline and on day 1 of cycles 4 and 7. Clones were read by immunoSEQ multiplex PCR, and TCRdb kept only the in-frame ones, dropping some. The data hold 48,000 or so clones, with about 81% observed a single time. The sample consisted of CD4+ or CD8+ T cells sorted from blood, taken in a trial of the OX40 agonist ivuxolimab. The source of this sequence is an adult with an advanced solid tumor such as melanoma, head and neck, liver or kidney cancer. The chain couples TRBV29-1 to TRBJ2-1, with D tentatively TRBD1 or TRBD2 (5 bases each). The CDR3 region is CSVVRGVGDNEQFF. In DNA form, the CDR3 reads TGCAGCGTAGTCAGAGGGGTTGGAGACAATGAGCAGTTCTTC.